Following are 25 T cell receptor beta chains from one sample sequenced in a study of blood T cell repertoires in COVID-19. This table comes from immunoSEQ multiplex PCR, and its TCRdb copy is limited to in-frame clones, with some not included. The table lists about 180,000 clones, 80% to 90% of them singletons. Material for sequencing was peripheral blood. These receptors came from a human donor with active or convalescent COVID-19. The donor label of this sample is uncertain.

This clone was counted only a few times. This chain joins TRBV12-3 or TRBV12-4 and TRBJ1-1, with D unresolved. This CDR3 is built from 11 residues. Trimming took off 6 bases at V and 10 bases at J, with 12 bases between the two ends. In nucleotides, the CDR3 is TGTGCCAGCAGCGTGGTAGGGAGAGCTTTCTTT. Encoded protein: CASSVVGRAFF.

The CDR3 DNA is TGTGCCAGCAGCTTATCCGGGAGCGGGGCCCGCCTCACTAACTATGGCTACACCTTC. It encodes CASSLSGSGARLTNYGYTF. The rearrangement links TRBV7-2 to TRBJ1-2; D might be TRBD1 (5 bases). Germline CDR1 SGHTA, CDR2 FQGNSA. V was trimmed by 2 bases and J by 0 bases, leaving 22 bases between them. The CDR3 has 19 amino acids.

The V call is TRBV19, the J call TRBJ2-7; TRBD2 agrees at 14 bases. The CDR3 has 16 residues. The germline gives CDR1 LNHDA, CDR2 SQIVND (reference sequence). The V segment lost 2 bases and the J segment 5 bases; nucleotides outside the gene matches: 5. DNA of the CDR3: TGTGCCAGTAGTATATGGATGACTAGCGGGAGGGACGAGCAGTACTTC. This translates into CASSIWMTSGRDEQYF. Using reference TRBV19 and TRBJ2-7 for the parts outside the CDR3, the full variable domain is DGGITQSPKYLFRKEGQNVTLSCEQNLNHDAMYWYRQDPGQGLRLIYYSQIVNDFQKGDIAEGYSVSREKKESFPLTVTSAQKNPTAFYLCASSIWMTSGRDEQYFGPGTRLTVT.

The chain combines TRBV30 with TRBJ1-1, with 8 nucleotides matching TRBD1. CDR1 is GTSNPN, CDR2 SVGIG, per germline (reference sequence). The CDR3 is made up of 14 amino acids. The V gene end was trimmed by 1 base and the J gene end by 3 bases; junction bases not matched to a gene: 4. The CDR3 protein is CAWSALQGDTEAFF. The CDR3 DNA sequence: TGTGCCTGGAGTGCCCTACAGGGGGACACTGAAGCTTTCTTT. Supplemented by reference TRBV30 and TRBJ1-1, the full variable domain reads SQTIHQWPATLVQPVGSPLSLECTVEGTSNPNLYWYRQAAGRGLQLLFYSVGIGQISSEVPQNLSASRPQDRQFILSSKKLLLSDSGFYLCAWSALQGDTEAFFGQGTRLTVV.

The chain uses TRBV6-1 and TRBJ2-4; D remains ambiguous. This CDR3 contains 13 residues. Germline loops: CDR1 MNHNS, CDR2 SASEGT. Trimming cost V 2 bases and J 10 bases, with 12 bases left between them. CDR3 nucleotides: TGTGCCAGCAGTGAACCAGGCCTAAGAATTCAGTACTTC. It codes for CASSEPGLRIQYF.

The genes are TRBV6-2 or TRBV6-3 and TRBJ1-5; D not certain. This CDR3 is built from 14 residues. The ends were cut back, 4 bases at V and 7 bases at J, with 14 bases in the middle. CDR1 and CDR2 (germline): MNHEY, SVGEGT. The CDR3 reads CASSFSRAGQPQHF. The CDR3 DNA follows: TGTGCCAGCAGTTTCTCCCGGGCGGGGCAGCCCCAGCATTTT.

This clone showed up just a few times. The genes are TRBV30 and TRBJ1-5; TRBD1 might be the D (5 bases). The CDR3 has 15 residues. Germline V CDR1 and CDR2: GTSNPN, SVGIG (reference sequence). V was pared by 0 bases and J by 1 base, with 10 bases between. CDR3 in amino acids: CAWSVLGASNQPQHF. CDR3 coding DNA: TGTGCCTGGAGTGTACTTGGGGCGAGCAATCAGCCCCAGCATTTT. Supplemented by reference TRBV30 and TRBJ1-5, the full variable domain reads SQTIHQWPATLVQPVGSPLSLECTVEGTSNPNLYWYRQAAGRGLQLLFYSVGIGQISSEVPQNLSASRPQDRQFILSSKKLLLSDSGFYLCAWSVLGASNQPQHFGDGTRLSIL.

Details on this clone: Other nucleotide sequences in the sample specify the same CDR3. V is TRBV5-1 and J is TRBJ1-1; TRBD1 aligns across 12 bases. The length of the CDR3 is 14 residues. With V trimmed by 3 bases and J by 5 bases, 2 bases remained unmatched. Looked up from germline, CDR1 is SGHRS and CDR2 is YFSETQ. In nucleotides, the CDR3 is TGCGCCAGCAGCTCGGGACAGGGGGCGACTGAAGCTTTCTTT. Translated: CASSSGQGATEAFF.

The CDR3 is CASSADTNYGYTF. In DNA form, the CDR3 reads TGTGCCAGCAGCGCTGACACTAACTATGGCTACACCTTC. This rearrangement joins TRBV7-9 to TRBJ1-2; D remains unclear. Germline CDR1 reads SEHNR; CDR2 reads FQNEAQ (reference sequence). The CDR3 runs to 13 residues. Trimming pared 5 bases from V and 0 bases from J, leaving 7 bases between. Drawing the rest from reference TRBV7-9 and TRBJ1-2, the complete variable domain is DTGVSQNPRHKITKRGQNVTFRCDPISEHNRLYWYRQTLGQGPEFLTYFQNEAQLEKSRLLSDRFSAERPKGSFSTLEIQRTEQGDSAMYLCASSADTNYGYTFGSGTRLTVV.

This clone is a singleton in its sample. This chain links TRBV5-4 with TRBJ2-1, with 11 bases matching TRBD1. This CDR3 comprises 16 residues. The ends lost 3 bases at V and 8 bases at J; junction bases unmatched: 10. From germline, CDR1 is SGHNT and CDR2 YYREEE (reference sequence). The CDR3 coding sequence is TGTGCCAGCAGCTCGGGAAGGACAGGGGGCACAGATGAGCAGTTCTTC. It is translated as CASSSGRTGGTDEQFF.

The gene calls are TRBV5-1 and TRBJ2-3; TRBD2 matches 9 bases. This CDR3 contains 16 residues. V trimming: 0 bases; J trimming: 5 bases; junction bases outside the gene matches: 7. The germline CDR1 and CDR2 sequences are SGHRS and YFSETQ. The CDR3 loop reads CASSLGASGVGDTQYF. In nucleotides, the CDR3 is TGCGCCAGCAGCTTGGGGGCTAGCGGGGTAGGAGATACGCAGTATTTT.

This sequence joins TRBV4-1 and TRBJ2-3; D is ambiguous. The length of the CDR3 is 15 residues. V lost 1 base, J lost 2 bases, and 10 bases lay in between. The germline gives CDR1 MGHRA, CDR2 YSYEKL. Here the CDR3 DNA reads TGCGCCAGCAGCCAAGGAGGTAAAAACACAGATACGCAGTATTTT. This translates into CASSQGGKNTDTQYF.

The chain is built from TRBV25-1 and TRBJ2-3; 9 positions agree with TRBD2. There are 16 residues in the CDR3. Germline CDR1 reads MGHDK; CDR2 reads SYGVNS. The V segment lost 1 base and the J segment 6 bases; nucleotides outside the gene matches: 8. The CDR3: CASSELGSGSADTQYF. CDR3 DNA: TGTGCCAGCAGTGAATTGGGTAGCGGGAGCGCGGATACGCAGTATTTT. Combining the CDR3 with reference TRBV25-1 and TRBJ2-3 gives the whole variable domain EADIYQTPRYLVIGTGKKITLECSQTMGHDKMYWYQQDPGMELHLIHYSYGVNSTEKGDLSSESTVSRIRTEHFPLTLESARPSHTSQYLCASSELGSGSADTQYFGPGTRLTVL.

This clone was observed a few times. V gene TRBV27 combines with J gene TRBJ2-7; 7 bases line up with TRBD2. The CDR3 contains 13 residues. V gave up 3 bases and J gave up 2 bases; unmatched junction bases: 1. Germline lookup yields CDR1 MNHEY and CDR2 SMNVEV (reference sequence). This chain's CDR3 is CASSLRGTYEQYF. As DNA, the CDR3 is TGTGCCAGCAGTTTGCGGGGGACCTACGAGCAGTACTTC.

The chain has TRBV4-2 and TRBJ1-2, with 11 nucleotides matching TRBD1. The CDR3 runs to 16 residues. The junction had 6 bases not matched to a gene; V was cut back by 1 base and J by 5 bases. The V gene's germline CDR1 is LGHNA and CDR2 YNFKEQ. In DNA, the CDR3 is TGTGCCAGCAGCCAAGCCGGTCGGGACAGGGGGTATGGCTACACCTTC. Translation: CASSQAGRDRGYGYTF.

The chain carries TRBV10-2 and TRBJ2-2; D possibly corresponds to TRBD1 (6 bases). V lost 7 bases to trimming and J lost 5 bases, with 23 bases between them. The CDR3 covers 17 residues. Germline lookup yields CDR1 WSHSY and CDR2 SAAADI. The CDR3 DNA is TGCGCCAGCAAATTGGTACAGGGCTCCTTAAAGACCGGGGAGCTGTTTTTT. Residues: CASKLVQGSLKTGELFF.

This chain uses TRBV30 with TRBJ1-2; D gene ambiguous. The CDR3 sequence is 11 residues long. From germline, CDR1 is GTSNPN and CDR2 SVGIG (reference sequence). V dropped 4 bases and J dropped 7 bases, with 10 bases sitting between them. The CDR3 DNA sequence: TGTGCCTGGATCCTGGGAGGTGGCTACACCTTC. This translates into CAWILGGGYTF.

The chain joins TRBV5-1 to TRBJ2-3, with 11 positions matching TRBD2. The CDR3 is 17 residues long. The germline V gene has CDR1 SGHRS and CDR2 YFSETQ. Unmatched junction bases numbered 10, after V lost 4 bases and J lost 3 bases. The CDR3 is CASSTKAGLAVTDTQYF. The CDR3 nucleotides are TGCGCCAGCAGCACAAAGGCGGGACTAGCGGTTACAGATACGCAGTATTTT.

In its sample, this clone was seen once. The V gene is TRBV19, the J gene TRBJ2-2, with unresolved D. In germline, CDR1 is LNHDA, CDR2 SQIVND (reference sequence). CDR3 length: 14 residues. The V gene lost 4 bases and the J gene lost 7 bases, with 13 bases spanning the gap. The DNA for the CDR3 is TGTGCCAGTAGTACGCAGGCTAATGTCGGGGAGCTGTTTTTT. It codes for CASSTQANVGELFF.

The rearrangement links TRBV12-5 to TRBJ1-4; D is possibly TRBD1 (5 bases). V was shortened by 3 bases and J by 5 bases, with 7 bases between the two germline ends. Germline values: CDR1 LGHNT, CDR2 FRNRAP. This CDR3 comprises 13 residues. The CDR3 DNA follows: TGTGCTAGTGGTTTAGGACAAAATGAAAAACTGTTTTTT. Its protein is CASGLGQNEKLFF.

A few counts support this clone. V and J are TRBV27 and TRBJ2-5, with a tentative D call TRBD2 (5 bases). V lost 4 bases and J 3 bases, leaving 12 bases between the germline ends. The CDR3 is 14 residues long. The V gene's germline CDR1 is MNHEY and CDR2 SMNVEV (reference sequence). CDR3 residues: CASSWGAREETQYF. CDR3 nucleotides: TGTGCCAGCAGTTGGGGAGCTAGGGAAGAGACCCAGTACTTC.

V gene TRBV18 combines with J gene TRBJ2-7; TRBD1 agrees at 7 bases. J gave up 4 bases and V 3 bases, and 6 bases lay outside the gene matches. Germline CDR1 KGHSH, CDR2 LQKENI. The CDR3 sequence is 14 residues long. The CDR3 region is CASSPLSGQYEQYF. The CDR3 DNA is TGTGCCAGCTCACCCCTCTCGGGACAGTACGAGCAGTACTTC.

The gene calls are TRBV5-1 and TRBJ2-5, with D perhaps matching TRBD1 (5 bases). V was clipped by 2 bases and J by 6 bases, with 17 bases between them. Germline CDR1 is SGHRS and CDR2 is YFSETQ. This CDR3 has 15 amino acids. CDR3 DNA sequence: TGCGCCAGCAGCTTATCAGGGTCCTCGGAGAAGACCCAGTACTTC. It translates to CASSLSGSSEKTQYF.

The chain has TRBV6-4 and TRBJ1-2; 9 positions match TRBD1. V lost 0 bases to trimming and J lost 8 bases; unmatched junction nucleotides: 1. Germline CDR1 MRHNA, CDR2 SNTAGT. The CDR3 is 13 residues long. The CDR3: CASSDSTGGGYTF. The DNA of the CDR3 is TGTGCCAGCAGTGACTCGACAGGGGGAGGCTACACCTTC.

V usage is TRBV2 and J usage is TRBJ1-5; 10 bases are shared with TRBD1. CDR3 length: 14 amino acids. Germline V lookup: CDR1 SNHLY, CDR2 FYNNEI. V trimming: 6 bases; J trimming: 5 bases; junction bases outside the gene matches: 4. CDR3 sequence reads: CASSKDRGDQPQHF. The CDR3 DNA reads as TGTGCCAGCAGCAAGGACAGGGGGGATCAGCCCCAGCATTTT.